The sequence of this T cell receptor beta chain was determined in a study of CXCR3-negative and CXCR3-positive naive CD8 T cells (dated by TCRdb to about 2019). For the wider study: Some 150 million TRB reads were obtained in total, roughly 1.5 +/- 0.3 million reads per library. Diversity and physicochemical repertoire analyses covered about a dozen donors pooled from two independent experiments. The TRBV-TRBJ cluster analysis covered naive subsets from roughly 5 donors and memory cells from 3 donors.

On this clonotype itself: Its antigen is unknown.

Each CD8+ T cell subset was flow-sorted in triplicate, with under 350,000 cells per subset placed directly into RLT lysis buffer. To keep memory contaminants out, a stringent definition of naive CD8+ T cells was applied: CD45RO-CCR7+CD27+CD95-. Standard density gradient centrifugation was used to isolate peripheral blood mononuclear cells from buffy coats. Naive CXCR3-negative and CXCR3-positive CD8+ T cells were flow-sorted on a FACSAria III. An RNeasy Mini Kit was used to extract total RNA from the sorted cells. Sequencing was carried out with a NextSeq 550. The Human TCR Profiling Kit (MiLaboratory) was used to prepare UMI-labeled 5' RACE TRB cDNA libraries. The full amount of extracted RNA was used for cDNA synthesis, and the full amount of resulting cDNA was used for PCR amplification. Libraries were prepared in parallel with an identical number of PCR cycles. The source study handled its data this way. About 53,000 +/- 10,000 unique UMI-labeled TRB cDNA molecules per library were extracted with MIGEC and MiXCR, with at least two reads per UMI required. Each library averaged around 40,000 +/- 10,000 functional in-frame TRB CDR3 nucleotide clonotypes without stop codons. After downsampling to 5000 UMI-labeled TRB molecules per sample, diversity metrics such as normalized Shannon-Wiener and Chao1 were calculated in VDJtools. For the central five CDR3 residues, VDJtools calculated physicochemical properties weighted by clonotype size, namely interaction energy, strength, volume and Kidera factor 4. Once TCRdb had reprocessed the reads, it stored one entry per CDR3 protein sequence and supplied no DNA. Here the V and J calls rest on TCRdb's processing, not on the authors' analysis. This sample's table has entries for approximately 98,000 distinct CDR3 sequences. The ten largest clones capture about 1% of the sample.

Reading from cysteine to phenylalanine, the CDR3 counts 14 amino acids. No DNA is recorded. In the germline V gene, CDR1 corresponds to LGHNA and CDR2 to YNFKEQ. What the research found in general, with its limitations: Within the same donor, TRBV-TRBJ usage looked similar between naive CXCR3-negative and CXCR3-positive cells, but memory cells had distinct patterns. Compared with CXCR3-negative naive cells, CXCR3-positive naive cells had TRB CDR3s with higher hydrophobicity (lower Kidera factor 4), lower energy, and higher strength and volume indices. Because surface CD5, which is linked to self-reactivity in mice, was comparable between the naive subsets, TCR interaction strength was also inferred from TRB CDR3 physicochemical properties. Comparably high repertoire diversity was found in both naive subsets, whereas much lower repertoire diversity was found in memory CD8+ T cells. CXCR3 expression partially decreased after cryopreservation, so most assays used freshly isolated PBMCs.

The clonotype originates from a human donor in good health. Some clones in this sample may be carry-over from other donors' samples. The chain joins TRBV4-2 to TRBJ2-7; the D call of TRBD2 rests on TCRdb alone, since no DNA is present to check it. Sequencing was done on a sample of naive CXCR3+ CD8+ T cells from blood. This specimen's cell subset or site label, interpreted: CD45RO-CCR7+CD27+CD95- naive CD8+ T cells expressing CXCR3 (TNR3+). The CDR3 has the sequence CASSLGLGLYEQYF.